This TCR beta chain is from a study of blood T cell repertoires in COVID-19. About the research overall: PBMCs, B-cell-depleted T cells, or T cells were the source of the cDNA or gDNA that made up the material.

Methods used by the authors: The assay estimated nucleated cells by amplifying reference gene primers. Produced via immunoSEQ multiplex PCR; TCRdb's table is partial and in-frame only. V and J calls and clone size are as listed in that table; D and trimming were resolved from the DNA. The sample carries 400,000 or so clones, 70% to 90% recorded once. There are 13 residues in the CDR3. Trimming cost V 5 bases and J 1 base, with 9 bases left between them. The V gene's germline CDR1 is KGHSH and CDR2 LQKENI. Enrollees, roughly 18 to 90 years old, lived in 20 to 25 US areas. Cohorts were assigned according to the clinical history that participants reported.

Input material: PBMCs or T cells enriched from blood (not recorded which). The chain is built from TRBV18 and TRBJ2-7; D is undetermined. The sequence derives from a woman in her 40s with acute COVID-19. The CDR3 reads CASSLQNSYEQYF. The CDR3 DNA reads TGTGCCAGCTCATTACAGAATTCCTACGAGCAGTACTTC.